These 22 T cell receptor beta chains were all obtained from the same sample, sequenced in a study of blood T cell repertoires in COVID-19. Profiled with immunoSEQ multiplex PCR; TCRdb holds only in-frame clones, not every one. The table records roughly 260,000 clones, 80% to 90% of them present only once. Material for sequencing was PBMCs or T cells enriched from blood (not recorded which). These receptors were obtained from a woman in her forties or fifties who had recovered from COVID-19.

This chain connects TRBV6-5 to TRBJ1-4; TRBD1 aligns across 9 bases. V shed 5 bases and J 7 bases; nucleotides not matched to a gene: 8. The CDR3 length is 15 residues. In germline, CDR1 is MNHEY, CDR2 SVGAGI. CDR3 bases: TGTGCCAGCAGTCCGTCACAGGGGGCGGGTGAAAAACTGTTTTTT. It yields the protein CASSPSQGAGEKLFF.

The rearrangement uses TRBV19 and TRBJ1-6; D remains unclear. The V and J ends lost 4 bases and 15 bases respectively, with 10 bases between them. The CDR3 is 11 amino acids. Germline lookup yields CDR1 LNHDA and CDR2 SQIVND (reference sequence). CDR3 in amino acids: CASSNRIDLHF. The CDR3 bases are TGTGCCAGTAGTAATCGAATAGACCTCCACTTT.

The table lists this clone with a count of one. The chain has TRBV2 and TRBJ2-2; D possibly corresponds to TRBD1 (6 bases). CDR1 is SNHLY, CDR2 FYNNEI, per germline. V was pared by 6 bases and J by 4 bases, with 9 bases between. The CDR3 contains 13 residues. The DNA for the CDR3 is TGTGCCAGCAGCTCGGACAGCACCGGGGAGCTGTTTTTT. Translated, it gives CASSSDSTGELFF.

The chain employs TRBV3-1 (or the pseudogene TRBV3-2) and TRBJ1-1; D unresolved. This CDR3 region has 15 residues. Per germline, CDR1 LGHDT and CDR2 YNNKEL (reference sequence). V shed 4 bases and J shed 4 bases, with 16 bases lying between them. The CDR3 spells CASSPGLGEGTEAFF. CDR3 coding DNA: TGTGCCAGCAGCCCGGGTCTTGGGGAGGGCACTGAAGCTTTCTTT.

The CDR3 DNA follows: TGTGCCAGCAGCTTTGGCTCGAACACTGAAGCTTTCTTT. Translation gives CASSFGSNTEAFF. The J gene is TRBJ1-1, the V gene TRBV5-6; no clear D. This CDR3 has 13 amino acids. The V gene lost 2 bases and the J gene lost 1 base, with 6 bases spanning the gap. Germline V gene lookup returns CDR1 SGHDT and CDR2 YYEEEE.

The chain employs TRBV7-2 and TRBJ2-5; TRBD2 might be the D (5 bases). Looked up from germline, CDR1 is SGHTA and CDR2 is FQGNSA. V lost 5 bases and J lost 1, with 8 bases in between. The CDR3 totals 13 residues. CDR3 coding DNA: TGTGCCAGCAGCCTCGGGATCCAAGAGACCCAGTACTTC. Protein product: CASSLGIQETQYF. Full variable domain (remainder filled in from reference TRBV7-2 and TRBJ2-5): GAGVSQSPSNKVTEKGKDVELRCDPISGHTALYWYRQSLGQGLEFLIYFQGNSAPDKSGLPSDRFSAERTGGSVSTLTIQRTQQEDSAVYLCASSLGIQETQYFGPGTRLLVL.

The sample holds one count of this clone. The J gene is TRBJ1-1, the V gene TRBV19, with D perhaps matching TRBD1 (6 bases). Germline CDR1 LNHDA, CDR2 SQIVND (reference sequence). This CDR3 is built from 16 residues. The V end lost 3 bases, the J end lost 4 bases, and 18 bases lay between the germline ends. The CDR3 sequence: CASSIMGAGLGTEAFF. The CDR3 coding sequence is TGTGCCAGTAGTATTATGGGGGCAGGCTTGGGCACTGAAGCTTTCTTT. Using reference TRBV19 and TRBJ1-1 for the parts outside the CDR3, the full variable domain is DGGITQSPKYLFRKEGQNVTLSCEQNLNHDAMYWYRQDPGQGLRLIYYSQIVNDFQKGDIAEGYSVSREKKESFPLTVTSAQKNPTAFYLCASSIMGAGLGTEAFFGQGTRLTVV.

For the CDR3, the DNA is TGTGCCAGTAGTCCGACGGGAGGACAGGGAGTGGGTCAGCCCCAGCATTTT. Protein product: CASSPTGGQGVGQPQHF. J is TRBJ1-5 and V is TRBV19; 8 bases match TRBD1. V was clipped by 5 bases and J by 6 bases; unmatched bases: 15. Germline V CDR1 and CDR2: LNHDA, SQIVND (reference sequence). The CDR3 runs 17 residues.

V is TRBV5-4 and J is TRBJ2-3, with D tentatively TRBD2 (6 bases). The CDR3 contains 16 residues. Per the germline V gene, CDR1 is SGHNT and CDR2 is YYREEE (reference sequence). Trimming took 4 bases from V and 3 from J, leaving 18 bases between them. CDR3 sequence: CASSPQPSVGTDTQYF. The CDR3 DNA sequence: TGTGCCAGCAGCCCACAGCCTAGCGTGGGTACAGATACGCAGTATTTT.

CDR3 protein: CASSGELGGYTF. CDR3 DNA sequence: TGCGCCAGCAGTGGGGAGTTAGGTGGCTACACCTTC. The V gene is TRBV5-1, the J gene TRBJ1-2; D gene unclear. The CDR3 length is 12 residues. CDR1 is SGHRS and CDR2 is YFSETQ in the germline V gene. Trimming took off 5 bases at V and 7 bases at J, with 12 bases between the two ends.

J is TRBJ2-7 and V is TRBV5-1; a weak D match, TRBD2 (5 bases). The germline gives CDR1 SGHRS, CDR2 YFSETQ. CDR3 length: 14 amino acids. Trimming shortened V by 0 bases and J by 6 bases, and 13 bases separated the two germline ends. CDR3 in DNA: TGCGCCAGCAGCTTGGCAATGGGGAGCCGCGAGCAGTACTTC. Its protein product is CASSLAMGSREQYF.

The chain carries TRBV10-3 and TRBJ1-1; 10 bases line up with TRBD1. J lost 6 bases, V lost 9 bases, and 7 bases had no gene match. Per the germline V gene, CDR1 is ENHRY and CDR2 is SYGVKD. CDR3 size: 13 residues. In nucleotides, the CDR3 is TGTGCCATGGGGACAGGGGATGTTTCTGAAGCTTTCTTT. This encodes CAMGTGDVSEAFF.

CDR3 sequence (DNA): TGTGCCAGCAGCCAAAGGCCACAGATGAACACTGAAGCTTTCTTT. It is translated as CASSQRPQMNTEAFF. The chain recombines TRBV3-1 (or the pseudogene TRBV3-2) with TRBJ1-1; no firm D call. In germline, CDR1 is LGHDT, CDR2 YNNKEL (reference sequence). The CDR3 length is 15 residues. V shed 2 bases and J shed 0 bases, with 10 bases lying between them.

In nucleotides, the CDR3 is TGTGCCAGCAGCTTACCCACGGGACAGACTGATTCACCCCTCCACTTT. Translating gives CASSLPTGQTDSPLHF. The V and J genes are TRBV7-9 and TRBJ1-6, with 7 bases lining up with TRBD1. This CDR3 is 16 amino acids long. Germline V gives CDR1 SEHNR, CDR2 FQNEAQ (reference sequence). V lost 2 bases and J lost 8; bases outside the gene matches: 9.

J is TRBJ2-1 and V is TRBV9, with D tentatively TRBD1 (5 bases). With 4 bases removed from V and 3 bases from J, the gap between germline ends came to 17 bases. The CDR3 length is 16 residues. The germline CDR1 and CDR2 sequences are SGDLS and YYNGEE. DNA for the CDR3: TGTGCCAGCAGCCCATGGGGCACAGACAACTACAATGAGCAGTTCTTC. Amino acid sequence: CASSPWGTDNYNEQFF.

This chain connects TRBV3-1 (or the pseudogene TRBV3-2) to TRBJ2-7; perhaps TRBD2 as D (5 bases). Germline values: CDR1 LGHDT, CDR2 YNNKEL (reference sequence). The ends were cut back, 4 bases at V and 2 bases at J, with 15 bases in the middle. The CDR3 covers 15 residues. The CDR3 protein is CASSPPSRGAYEQYF. The CDR3 DNA follows: TGTGCCAGCAGCCCCCCTTCCCGGGGAGCCTACGAGCAGTACTTC.

V is TRBV28 and J is TRBJ2-7; D might be TRBD1 (7 bases). The CDR3 has 14 residues. Germline V CDR1 and CDR2: MDHEN, SYDVKM. Trimming stripped 7 bases from V and 6 bases from J, with 19 bases between. CDR3 loop: CASTFRGVSGEQYF. In nucleotides, the CDR3 is TGTGCCAGCACCTTCAGGGGGGTATCCGGCGAGCAGTACTTC. The complete variable domain, with remaining parts taken from reference TRBV28 and TRBJ2-7, reads DVKVTQSSRYLVKRTGEKVFLECVQDMDHENMFWYRQDPGLGLRLIYFSYDVKMKEKGDIPEGYSVSREKKERFSLILESASTNQTSMYLCASTFRGVSGEQYFGPGTRLTVT.

DNA for the CDR3: TGTGCCAGCAGCTTAGACTTTAGCTACGAGCAGTACTTC. As protein: CASSLDFSYEQYF. This chain connects TRBV7-2 to TRBJ2-7; no firm D call. The germline V gene has CDR1 SGHTA and CDR2 FQGNSA. V lost 1 base and J lost 3, with 7 bases in between. This CDR3 comprises 13 residues.

DNA for the CDR3: TGCGCCAGCAGCCAAGGACTAGCGACGTCGGATACGCAGTATTTT. Translation: CASSQGLATSDTQYF. The V and J genes are TRBV5-1 and TRBJ2-3, with 9 bases that match TRBD2. Germline CDR1 is SGHRS and CDR2 is YFSETQ. V lost 4 bases to trimming and J lost 6 bases; unmatched junction nucleotides: 9. The CDR3 runs 15 residues. The full variable domain, rest sourced from reference TRBV5-1 and TRBJ2-3, is KAGVTQTPRYLIKTRGQQVTLSCSPISGHRSVSWYQQTPGQGLQFLFEYFSETQRNKGNFPGRFSGRQFSNSRSEMNVSTLELGDSALYLCASSQGLATSDTQYFGPGTRLTVL.

This clone appeared a single time. J is TRBJ2-7 and V is TRBV6-5; no reliable D call. The CDR3 extends over 13 amino acids. Germline CDR1 is MNHEY and CDR2 is SVGAGI. Trimming removed 10 bases from V and 3 bases from J, with 16 bases in between. The CDR3 protein is CATRPSSLYEQYF. The CDR3 DNA reads as TGTGCCACAAGGCCCAGTAGCCTCTACGAGCAGTACTTC.

The CDR3 bases are TGCGCCAGCAGCTACGGACAGGGGCGTGTGAATGAGCAGTTCTTC. Amino acid sequence: CASSYGQGRVNEQFF. V usage is TRBV5-1 and J usage is TRBJ2-1; 9 bases match TRBD1. The CDR3 loop spans 15 amino acids. CDR1 and CDR2 from the germline V gene are SGHRS and YFSETQ. V lost 3 bases, J lost 7 bases, and 8 bases stayed unmatched.

J is TRBJ1-6 and V is TRBV27, with TRBD1 as a possible D gene (5 bases). V was pared by 7 bases and J by 7 bases, with 14 bases between. There are 14 residues in the CDR3. Germline V gives CDR1 MNHEY, CDR2 SMNVEV (reference sequence). The CDR3 loop is CASTPGQGNSPLHF. The CDR3 region has the DNA TGTGCCAGCACCCCCGGGCAGGGAAATTCACCCCTCCACTTT.